This note documents a single T cell receptor beta chain sequence. CDR1 is SGHTA, CDR2 FQGNSA, per germline. V was clipped by 1 base and J by 2 bases; unmatched bases: 6. The CDR3 spans 16 residues. These data originate in a study of blood T cell repertoires in COVID-19. Across the whole study: Donors in the United States, Italy and Spain gave samples during acute or convalescent COVID-19. T cells, B-cell-depleted T cells, or PBMCs provided the cDNA or gDNA that served as material.

Source study methods: Reference gene primer amplification in the assay estimated nucleated cell counts. Clones were sequenced by immunoSEQ multiplex PCR, and TCRdb holds only the in-frame ones, with some missing. V and J calls and clone size are given by that table; D and trimming were obtained from the DNA. This table has approximately 140,000 clones, roughly 91% appearing once. The TCR sequence derives from a man between 50 and 59 years old with active or convalescent COVID-19. The chain carries TRBV7-2 and TRBJ2-7; TRBD1 aligns across 9 bases. The sample comprised peripheral blood. The CDR3 nucleotides read TGTGCCAGCAGCTTAGAATTGGGACAGGGTACCTACGAGCAGTACTTC. Translation: CASSLELGQGTYEQYF. Full variable domain (outside the CDR3, taken from reference TRBV7-2 and TRBJ2-7): GAGVSQSPSNKVTEKGKDVELRCDPISGHTALYWYRQSLGQGLEFLIYFQGNSAPDKSGLPSDRFSAERTGGSVSTLTIQRTQQEDSAVYLCASSLELGQGTYEQYFGPGTRLTVT.